This entry is about one TCR beta chain. Its matching antigen is unknown. Relative to the germline gene, one junction end is altered; a read error may explain this. This sample was included in a study of tumor and adjacent non-tumor tissue in lung cancer. Study overall: Histology: 12 adenocarcinoma, a couple of squamous cell carcinoma, 1 small cell lung cancer.

Three rounds of nested PCR, following a modified ARM-PCR protocol, produced the TCRbeta library. One entry per CDR3 protein results from TCRdb running MiXCR on the multiplex PCR reads. The sample records about 68,000 distinct CDR3 sequences, 60% being singletons. Whole-study results and caveats: Higher tumor TCR diversity was associated with shorter survival. Tumor tissue had significantly higher TCR diversity than normal lung.

The CDR3 length is 15 residues. Germline loops: CDR1 SEHNR, CDR2 FQNEAQ (reference sequence). This sample's RNA came from whole unsorted tissue. What was sequenced was lung tumor tissue. The rearrangement uses TRBV7-9 and TRBJ2-7; 8 bases line up with TRBD2. The sequence derives from a man aged 50-59 years with non-small cell lung cancer. The CDR3 loop is CTSSLALAESYEQYF. The CDR3 DNA reads TGCACCAGCAGCTTAGCACTAGCGGAATCCTACGAGCAGTACTTC.